These 30 T cell receptor beta chains were all obtained from the same sample, sequenced in a study of OX40 agonist ivuxolimab in advanced cancers. Sequencing used immunoSEQ multiplex PCR; TCRdb keeps in-frame clones, though not all of them. The data contain 35,000 to 40,000 clones, around 87% of them singletons. Sample: CD4+ or CD8+ T cells sorted from blood, taken in a trial of the OX40 agonist ivuxolimab. Every receptor here comes from an adult with an advanced solid tumor such as melanoma, head and neck, liver or kidney cancer.

The chain combines TRBV10-3 with TRBJ1-2, with D possibly being TRBD1 (6 bases). CDR1 and CDR2 from the germline V gene are ENHRY and SYGVKD. Trimming took 7 bases from V and 6 from J, leaving 21 bases between them. This CDR3 spans 15 amino acids. The CDR3 here is CAIKSPGTPYDGYTF. In DNA form, the CDR3 reads TGTGCCATCAAATCTCCCGGGACACCGTATGATGGCTACACCTTC.

J is TRBJ1-1 and V is TRBV5-6, with D possibly matching TRBD1 (6 bases). The CDR3 extends over 15 amino acids. Looked up from germline, CDR1 is SGHDT and CDR2 is YYEEEE. Between the trimmed V and J ends, which lost 4 bases and 1 base, there was a span of 14 bases. The CDR3 nucleotides are TGTGCCAGCAGCCCTTCGGACAGATGGAACACTGAAGCTTTCTTT. Translation gives CASSPSDRWNTEAFF.

Here the CDR3 DNA reads TGCGCCAGCAGCCGCCGGGACTCCCCCGGGGAGACCCAGTACTTC. Translated, it gives CASSRRDSPGETQYF. The chain joins TRBV4-1 to TRBJ2-5, with D possibly matching TRBD2 (6 bases). CDR1 MGHRA and CDR2 YSYEKL come from the germline V gene. This CDR3 is 15 amino acids long. V lost 4 bases and J 5 bases, leaving 17 bases between the germline ends.

V and J are TRBV6-1 and TRBJ2-7; 13 bases are a match to TRBD2. CDR3 size: 15 residues. The germline V gene has CDR1 MNHNS and CDR2 SASEGT. The V segment lost 2 bases and the J segment 4 bases; nucleotides outside the gene matches: 2. In DNA, the CDR3 is TGTGCCAGCAGTGAAAGGACTAGCGGGAGTTACGAGCAGTACTTC. It specifies CASSERTSGSYEQYF.

This chain links TRBV7-8 with TRBJ2-3; possible D gene TRBD1, 6 bases. CDR3 length: 13 amino acids. V dropped 1 base and J dropped 6 bases, with 8 bases sitting between them. Germline CDR1 reads SGHVS; CDR2 reads FQNEAQ. The CDR3 region has the DNA TGTGCCAGCAGCTTAGAGGGGGTGGATACGCAGTATTTT. This codes for CASSLEGVDTQYF.

This chain uses TRBV4-2 with TRBJ1-4; D may be TRBD1 (5 bases). The germline V gene has CDR1 LGHNA and CDR2 YNFKEQ. Trimming left V 0 bases short and J 4 bases short, with 12 bases between. The CDR3 is made up of 16 amino acids. The DNA for the CDR3 is TGTGCCAGCAGCCAAGATCCGGGGGATTATAATGAAAAACTGTTTTTT. It codes for CASSQDPGDYNEKLFF.

V is TRBV27 and J is TRBJ2-7, with a possible D match to TRBD2 (6 bases). The CDR3 length is 14 residues. V lost 7 bases and J 5 bases, leaving 18 bases between the germline ends. Germline V CDR1 and CDR2: MNHEY, SMNVEV (reference sequence). CDR3 bases: TGTGCCAGCAAAAGGACTACCCACCGGGACGAGCAGTACTTC. It codes for CASKRTTHRDEQYF.

This chain's CDR3 is CASTDSTDTQYF. CDR3 DNA: TGTGCCAGCACGGATAGCACAGATACGCAGTATTTT. The genes are TRBV2 and TRBJ2-3; D ambiguous. Trimming pared 7 bases from V and 0 bases from J, leaving 5 bases between. The germline gives CDR1 SNHLY, CDR2 FYNNEI. The CDR3 runs to 12 residues.

The chain combines TRBV6-5 with TRBJ2-7; tentative D call: TRBD2 (6 bases). This CDR3 has 15 residues. V was trimmed by 6 bases and J by 0 bases, leaving 15 bases between them. Germline V gene data show CDR1 as MNHEY and CDR2 as SVGAGI. The CDR3, as DNA: TGTGCCAGCAGGTACCGGGAGACGAGCTCCTACGAGCAGTACTTC. Amino acids: CASRYRETSSYEQYF.

This clone appeared a few times. This chain uses TRBV6-5 with TRBJ2-7; D gene uncertain. The CDR3 is 14 amino acids. V was trimmed by 0 bases and J by 0 bases, leaving 6 bases between them. Per germline, CDR1 MNHEY and CDR2 SVGAGI. DNA for the CDR3: TGTGCCAGCAGTTACTCGGCCAACTCCTACGAGCAGTACTTC. This codes for CASSYSANSYEQYF.

This clone was seen just once. J is TRBJ2-7 and V is TRBV27; D tentatively fits TRBD1 or TRBD2 (6 bases each). V was clipped by 6 bases and J by 2 bases, with 20 bases between them. Germline lookup yields CDR1 MNHEY and CDR2 SMNVEV (reference sequence). This CDR3 comprises 16 residues. CDR3 amino acids: CASRGGWSGPAYEQYF. The DNA of the CDR3 is TGTGCCAGCAGAGGGGGGTGGTCAGGGCCGGCCTACGAGCAGTACTTC.

As to this clone: Other DNA sequences from this sample encode an identical CDR3 as well. The chain joins TRBV7-2 to TRBJ2-5; 8 bases are shared with TRBD2. Germline V lookup: CDR1 SGHTA, CDR2 FQGNSA. The CDR3 totals 13 residues. V lost 3 bases, J lost 3 bases, and 0 bases stayed unmatched. The CDR3 is CASSFGGEETQYF. Here the CDR3 DNA reads TGTGCCAGCAGCTTCGGGGGGGAAGAGACCCAGTACTTC.

The V gene is TRBV6-1, the J gene TRBJ2-1, with a weak D call TRBD2 (6 bases). Trimming removed 11 bases from V and 10 bases from J, with 24 bases in between. CDR3 length equals 14 residues. The germline V gene encodes CDR1 MNHNS and CDR2 SASEGT. CDR3 amino acids: CAAQTSLAAREQFF. CDR3 sequence (DNA): TGTGCCGCCCAAACTAGCCTCGCCGCTAGGGAGCAGTTCTTC.

This clone turned up a few times. The chain is built from TRBV27 and TRBJ1-1; D gene uncertain. The V and J ends lost 3 bases and 2 bases respectively, with 10 bases between them. Germline values: CDR1 MNHEY, CDR2 SMNVEV (reference sequence). The CDR3 spans 14 residues. The chain's CDR3 is CASSLAGFNTEAFF. The CDR3 DNA reads as TGTGCCAGCAGTTTGGCAGGCTTCAACACTGAAGCTTTCTTT.

V usage is TRBV5-1 and J usage is TRBJ2-1, with D possibly being TRBD2 (6 bases). This CDR3 contains 14 residues. Germline CDR1 is SGHRS and CDR2 is YFSETQ. V lost 0 bases and J 4 bases, leaving 8 bases between the germline ends. The CDR3 bases are TGCGCCAGCAGCTTGGTCGCGGGATACAATGAGCAGTTCTTC. Translation gives CASSLVAGYNEQFF. Full variable domain (missing parts from reference TRBV5-1 and TRBJ2-1): KAGVTQTPRYLIKTRGQQVTLSCSPISGHRSVSWYQQTPGQGLQFLFEYFSETQRNKGNFPGRFSGRQFSNSRSEMNVSTLELGDSALYLCASSLVAGYNEQFFGPGTRLTVL.

This clone was counted once. DNA of the CDR3: TGTGCCAGCAAAGGGGCGGACAGCTATGGCTACACCTTC. This gives the protein CASKGADSYGYTF. The chain recombines TRBV13 with TRBJ1-2; a possible D gene is TRBD1 (6 bases). The CDR3 spans 13 residues. Trimming stripped 7 bases from V and 4 bases from J, with 13 bases between. CDR1 is PRHDT, CDR2 FYEKMQ, per germline (reference sequence).

This chain uses TRBV6-1 with TRBJ1-3; D unclear. Trimming stripped 8 bases from V and 0 bases from J, with 14 bases between. Per germline, CDR1 MNHNS and CDR2 SASEGT. CDR3 size: 15 residues. The CDR3: CASPPDGDSGNTIYF. CDR3 nucleotides: TGTGCCAGCCCACCGGACGGGGACTCTGGAAACACCATATATTTT.

This chain connects TRBV6-1 to TRBJ2-3; D gene ambiguous. The V end lost 0 bases, the J end lost 2 bases, and 9 bases lay between the germline ends. Germline CDR1 reads MNHNS; CDR2 reads SASEGT. CDR3 length equals 15 residues. This CDR3 is CASSEAGTVTDTQYF. The CDR3 nucleotides read TGTGCCAGCAGTGAAGCGGGTACAGTCACAGATACGCAGTATTTT.

This rearrangement joins TRBV7-2 to TRBJ2-5; D call uncertain. The CDR3 has 13 amino acids. CDR1 is SGHTA and CDR2 is FQGNSA in the germline V gene. V lost 0 bases to trimming and J lost 5 bases, with 7 bases between them. The DNA of the CDR3 is TGTGCCAGCAGCTTAGCGGCCCGGGAGACCCAGTACTTC. As protein: CASSLAARETQYF.

This clone has more than one count but fewer than ten. The chain couples TRBV6-1 to TRBJ2-7, with 8 bases matching TRBD2. The CDR3 has 14 residues. V trimming: 6 bases; J trimming: 9 bases; junction bases outside the gene matches: 13. Germline-derived CDR1 and CDR2 are MNHNS and SASEGT. The CDR3, as DNA: TGTGCCAGCAGCGATCTAGCGGGCGGCCGGGGGCAGTACTTC. Residues: CASSDLAGGRGQYF.

The chain uses TRBV10-3 and TRBJ1-2; tentatively, D is TRBD1 (6 bases). The CDR3 is 16 amino acids. The germline gives CDR1 ENHRY, CDR2 SYGVKD. Trimming left V 0 bases short and J 6 bases short, with 17 bases between. CDR3 in DNA: TGTGCCATCAGTGAGTCTTCAGGGGATAACTTCGATGGCTACACCTTC. Its protein product is CAISESSGDNFDGYTF.

A few counts support this clone. The chain combines TRBV4-1 with TRBJ1-6, with D possibly being TRBD1 (5 bases). Looked up from germline, CDR1 is MGHRA and CDR2 is YSYEKL. Trimming stripped 1 base from V and 9 bases from J, with 19 bases between. There are 17 residues in the CDR3. The CDR3 coding sequence is TGCGCCAGCAGCCAAGTGTACGGGACCAAGGGGCCTTCACCCCTCCACTTT. Its translation is CASSQVYGTKGPSPLHF.

The chain carries TRBV4-1 and TRBJ1-4, with TRBD1 matching 7 bases. Trimming cost V 3 bases and J 6 bases; bases outside gene matches: 10. CDR3 length: 16 amino acids. CDR1 is MGHRA, CDR2 YSYEKL, per germline. CDR3 sequence reads: CASSQESRQGYEKLFF. Written as DNA, the CDR3 is TGCGCCAGCAGCCAGGAAAGTCGACAGGGATATGAAAAACTGTTTTTT.

This rearrangement joins TRBV7-9 to TRBJ2-2, with 10 positions matching TRBD2. The CDR3 has 18 residues. Trimming cost V 6 bases and J 3 bases; bases outside gene matches: 13. From germline, CDR1 is SEHNR and CDR2 FQNEAQ (reference sequence). The CDR3 region has the DNA TGTGCCAGCAGGTTGGGGCTACTAGCGGGATTAGACACCGGGGAGCTGTTTTTT. Translation: CASRLGLLAGLDTGELFF.

J is TRBJ2-7 and V is TRBV9; the D is unclear. CDR3 length equals 14 residues. The V end lost 0 bases, the J end lost 3 bases, and 10 bases lay between the germline ends. CDR1 is SGDLS and CDR2 is YYNGEE in the germline V gene. In DNA, the CDR3 is TGTGCCAGCAGCGTAGGGGCTAGAAACTACGAGCAGTACTTC. Protein product: CASSVGARNYEQYF. Complete variable domain (other parts from reference TRBV9 and TRBJ2-7): DSGVTQTPKHLITATGQRVTLRCSPRSGDLSVYWYQQSLDQGLQFLIQYYNGEERAKGNILERFSAQQFPDLHSELNLSSLELGDSALYFCASSVGARNYEQYFGPGTRLTVT.

The chain links TRBV27 to TRBJ1-6; the D is unclear. This CDR3 is built from 13 residues. Germline CDR1 MNHEY, CDR2 SMNVEV (reference sequence). Trimming removed 5 bases at V and 8 bases at J, with 10 bases between. The CDR3 spells CASSLILYSPLHF. The CDR3 region has the DNA TGTGCCAGCAGTCTTATACTTTATTCACCCCTCCACTTT.

The chain carries TRBV28 and TRBJ2-6, with D unclear. CDR1 is MDHEN and CDR2 is SYDVKM in the germline V gene. V was cut by 6 bases and J by 4 bases, with 13 bases left in between. This CDR3 spans 15 amino acids. The CDR3 sequence is CASRREVAGANVLTF. In nucleotides, the CDR3 is TGTGCCAGCAGGAGAGAGGTGGCGGGGGCCAACGTCCTGACTTTC.

This clone has more than one count but fewer than ten. The CDR3 region has the DNA TGTGCCAGCAGGCTGACAACGGCATATGGCTACACCTTC. Its translation: CASRLTTAYGYTF. This chain joins TRBV6-1 and TRBJ1-2; no firm D call. The CDR3 consists of 13 residues. In germline, CDR1 is MNHNS, CDR2 SASEGT. V lost 6 bases and J 5 bases, leaving 13 bases between the germline ends.

The gene calls are TRBV5-4 and TRBJ2-1, with D perhaps matching TRBD2 (6 bases). V lost 3 bases, J lost 9 bases, and 16 bases lay in between. CDR3 length: 14 residues. The V gene's germline CDR1 is SGHNT and CDR2 YYREEE (reference sequence). CDR3 protein: CASSSGGLRSEQFF. The CDR3, as DNA: TGTGCCAGCAGCTCCGGAGGGTTAAGGAGTGAGCAGTTCTTC.

Comment on this clone: The junction differs from germline at one of its ends, possibly a read error. This rearrangement joins TRBV6-5 to TRBJ2-5; D is undetermined. The CDR3 is made up of 13 amino acids. Germline CDR1 reads MNHEY; CDR2 reads SVGAGI. This chain's CDR3 is CASSNPVQETQYF. The CDR3 DNA sequence: TGTGCCAGCAGCAACCCAGTTCAAGAAACCCAGTACTTC.